Below are 28 T cell receptor beta chains sequenced from a single sample in a study of CD8 T cells in ankylosing spondylitis. TCRdb used MiXCR to reprocess the 5' RACE reads, holding one entry per CDR3 protein. The table has about 120,000 distinct CDR3 sequences, about an eighth seen once. Sequenced material: blood, either unsorted or a sorted T cell fraction (not recorded which). These receptors were taken from a female donor with ankylosing spondylitis or in good health (not recorded which).

This clonotype was recorded many times. This sequence joins TRBV5-6 and TRBJ1-6, with 7 bases aligning to TRBD1. Looked up from germline, CDR1 is SGHDT and CDR2 is YYEEEE. This CDR3 is 15 amino acids long. The ends lost 4 bases at V and 6 bases at J; junction bases unmatched: 7. Written as DNA, the CDR3 is TGTGCCAGCAGCCAGAAAACAGGGGTTAATTCACCCCTCCACTTT. This codes for CASSQKTGVNSPLHF.

This clonotype was detected many times. The chain joins TRBV29-1 to TRBJ2-7; D tentatively fits TRBD1 or TRBD2 (5 bases each). This CDR3 region has 12 residues. V was clipped by 6 bases and J by 4 bases, with 13 bases between them. Germline assignment: CDR1 SQVTM and CDR2 ANQGSEA. CDR3 DNA sequence: TGCAGCGTCGGGGCTAGTTCTTACGAGCAGTACTTC. Amino acid sequence: CSVGASSYEQYF.

Ten or more counts support this clonotype. The junction and the germline gene differ at one end; a read error may be behind it. The chain employs TRBV5-1 and TRBJ2-1; TRBD1 matches 8 bases. The germline gives CDR1 SGHRS, CDR2 YFSETQ. This CDR3 has 14 residues. CDR3 sequence reads: CASSLGQGFNEQFF. As DNA, the CDR3 is TGTGCCAGCAGTTTAGGACAGGGATTCAATGAGCAGTTCTTC.

The chain links TRBV10-3 to TRBJ2-1; 9 bases line up with TRBD2. The CDR3 totals 17 residues. Germline V gene sequence: CDR1 ENHRY, CDR2 SYGVKD. J was trimmed by 1 base and V by 3 bases; bases with no gene match: 7. Here the CDR3 DNA reads TGTGCCATCAGTGACCAAGTAGCGGGAGCTTCCTACAATGAGCAGTTCTTC. Amino acid sequence: CAISDQVAGASYNEQFF.

The rearrangement links TRBV5-1 to TRBJ2-7; no reliable D call. Germline CDR1 is SGHRS and CDR2 is YFSETQ. The CDR3 runs 14 residues. V was pared by 0 bases and J by 7 bases, with 14 bases between. The CDR3 DNA follows: TGCGCCAGCAGCTTGGGATCTCTAGGGTTGGAGCAGTACTTC. The encoded protein is CASSLGSLGLEQYF.

In its sample, this clonotype was seen a few times. CDR3 sequence reads: CASSSGVFTEAFF. The CDR3 bases are TGTGCCAGCAGTTCGGGGGTTTTCACTGAAGCTTTCTTT. The chain couples TRBV12-3 or TRBV12-4 to TRBJ1-1; D is perhaps TRBD1 (5 bases). V was trimmed by 4 bases and J by 4 bases, leaving 10 bases between them. The CDR3 has 13 residues.

This clonotype was seen repeatedly, ten times or more. The J gene is TRBJ1-2, the V gene TRBV12-3 or TRBV12-4, with D perhaps TRBD1 (6 bases). The CDR3 has 14 residues. Trimming shortened V by 6 bases and J by 0 bases, and 11 bases separated the two germline ends. CDR3 sequence: CASSPGHSNYGYTF. The CDR3 region has the DNA TGTGCCAGCAGCCCGGGACACTCTAACTATGGCTACACCTTC.

The V call is TRBV21-1, the J call TRBJ1-5. TRBV21-1 corresponds to a pseudogene. This CDR3 spans 15 amino acids. This chain's CDR3 is CASSKTEISNQPQHF. The CDR3 coding sequence is TGTGCCAGCAGCAAAACAGAGATTAGCAATCAGCCCCAGCATTTT.

This clonotype was seen many times. This rearrangement joins TRBV11-2 to TRBJ2-1; possible D gene TRBD1, 5 bases. Trimming cost V 6 bases and J 8 bases, with 11 bases left between them. The CDR3 runs to 12 residues. Germline CDR1 is SGHAT and CDR2 is FQNNGV. The CDR3 loop reads CASRRRVHEQFF. The CDR3 DNA follows: TGTGCCAGCAGGCGCAGGGTCCATGAGCAGTTCTTC.

The sample holds a few counts of this clonotype. This sequence joins TRBV12-3 or TRBV12-4 and TRBJ2-7; 8 bases map to TRBD2. V shed 5 bases, J shed 4 bases, and the junction held 13 bases outside the gene matches. This CDR3 region has 16 residues. Written as DNA, the CDR3 is TGTGCCAGCAGTCGCGGGGGGAGCGGGAGCTTATACGAGCAGTACTTC. Encoded protein: CASSRGGSGSLYEQYF.

This clonotype was seen ten or more times. This chain uses TRBV4-1 with TRBJ2-5; 10 nucleotides align to TRBD2. Germline V lookup: CDR1 MGHRA, CDR2 YSYEKL. The length of the CDR3 is 20 residues. V was pared by 0 bases and J by 5 bases, with 18 bases of the junction left unmatched. The CDR3 sequence is CASSQDSVAGGPMPRETQYF. CDR3 nucleotides: TGCGCCAGCAGCCAAGATAGCGTAGCGGGGGGCCCCATGCCACGGGAGACCCAGTACTTC.

This clonotype was recorded a few times. V and J are TRBV25-1 and TRBJ2-1; 9 bases are a match to TRBD1. After removal of 4 bases from V and 8 bases from J, the junction contained 9 bases not matched to a gene. Germline-derived CDR1 and CDR2 are MGHDK and SYGVNS. The CDR3 has 15 residues. DNA of the CDR3: TGTGCCAGCAGTGCAACAGGGGGCTTAGAACATGAGCAGTTCTTC. Its protein product is CASSATGGLEHEQFF.

This clonotype was recorded at least ten times. This chain connects TRBV5-1 to TRBJ2-3; 7 bases fit TRBD1. The CDR3 spans 15 residues. Trimming at V came to 1 base and at J to 0 bases, leaving 2 bases not matched to a gene. Looked up from germline, CDR1 is SGHRS and CDR2 is YFSETQ. The CDR3 bases are TGCGCCAGCAGCTTGAGGGGACAGAGCACAGATACGCAGTATTTT. Protein: CASSLRGQSTDTQYF. Full variable domain (rest looked up from reference TRBV5-1 and TRBJ2-3): KAGVTQTPRYLIKTRGQQVTLSCSPISGHRSVSWYQQTPGQGLQFLFEYFSETQRNKGNFPGRFSGRQFSNSRSEMNVSTLELGDSALYLCASSLRGQSTDTQYFGPGTRLTVL.

This clonotype was recorded a few times. The chain links TRBV20-1 to TRBJ2-2, with a weak D call TRBD1 (6 bases). V gave up 5 bases and J gave up 8 bases, with 9 bases separating them. The CDR3 sequence is 11 residues long. Looked up from germline, CDR1 is DFQATT and CDR2 is SNEGSKA (reference sequence). The CDR3 nucleotides read TGCAGTGCTCCCAGGGGTGGGGAGCTGTTTTTT. Protein sequence: CSAPRGGELFF.

This CDR3 is CASSILRGTYEQYF. The CDR3 nucleotides read TGTGCCAGCAGTATCCTTAGAGGAACCTACGAGCAGTACTTC. V is TRBV6-1 and J is TRBJ2-7; no clear D. The V end lost 5 bases, the J end lost 2 bases, and 13 bases lay between the germline ends. The CDR3 sequence is 14 residues long. CDR1 and CDR2 from the germline V gene are MNHNS and SASEGT.

This clonotype was detected a few times. The rearrangement joins TRBV11-3 to TRBJ2-1, with 11 bases fitting TRBD2. The CDR3 spans 12 residues. The germline CDR1 and CDR2 sequences are SGHNT and YENEEA. The V gene end was trimmed by 3 bases and the J gene end by 15 bases; junction bases not matched to a gene: 4. The CDR3 is CASSFTSGSPFF. CDR3 nucleotides: TGTGCCAGCAGCTTCACTAGCGGGAGTCCGTTCTTC.

This clonotype appeared a few times. The V call is TRBV21-1, the J call TRBJ2-7; the table's TRBD1 call for D was not verified on the DNA. TRBV21-1 is recorded as a pseudogene. The length of the CDR3 is 14 residues. DNA of the CDR3: TGTGCCAGCAGCCCCCGGCCAGGGCGGGTCGAGCAGTACTTC. This translates into CASSPRPGRVEQYF.

The sample holds many counts of this clonotype. V gene TRBV5-1 combines with J gene TRBJ2-7; D remains ambiguous. There are 11 residues in the CDR3. Germline V gene data show CDR1 as SGHRS and CDR2 as YFSETQ. V was trimmed by 0 bases and J by 9 bases, leaving 7 bases between them. CDR3 in DNA: TGCGCCAGCAGCTTGGGGGCAGTGCAGTACTTC. This encodes CASSLGAVQYF. The variable domain in full, completed from reference TRBV5-1 and TRBJ2-7, reads KAGVTQTPRYLIKTRGQQVTLSCSPISGHRSVSWYQQTPGQGLQFLFEYFSETQRNKGNFPGRFSGRQFSNSRSEMNVSTLELGDSALYLCASSLGAVQYFGPGTRLTVT.

The chain employs TRBV13 and TRBJ2-1, with a possible D match to TRBD2 (6 bases). Trimming stripped 5 bases from V and 8 bases from J, with 19 bases between. In germline, CDR1 is PRHDT, CDR2 FYEKMQ (reference sequence). This CDR3 region has 15 residues. Here the CDR3 DNA reads TGTGCCAGCAGCACGGGGACTGTCATTAGCTATGAGCAGTTCTTC. Amino acid sequence: CASSTGTVISYEQFF.

The J gene is TRBJ2-5, the V gene TRBV12-3 or TRBV12-4; D not certain. CDR3 length: 14 amino acids. Trimming removed 6 bases at V and 4 bases at J, with 15 bases between. CDR3 in DNA: TGTGCCAGCAGCCGGTCCCGGGCCTCAGAGACCCAGTACTTC. Protein sequence: CASSRSRASETQYF.

This clonotype was counted between two and nine times. The V call is TRBV3-1, the J call TRBJ2-1; D is ambiguous. CDR1 and CDR2 from the germline V gene are LGHDT and YNNKEL (reference sequence). The length of the CDR3 is 11 residues. V lost 4 bases to trimming and J lost 10 bases, with 8 bases between them. The CDR3 region is CASSLRSEQFF. Written as DNA, the CDR3 is TGTGCCAGCAGCCTCCGGTCCGAGCAGTTCTTC.

This clonotype has just a few counts. One end of the junction varies from germline; a read error may be responsible. The rearrangement links TRBV7-7 to TRBJ2-5; D gene uncertain. Germline V CDR1 and CDR2: SSHAT, FNYEAQ (reference sequence). The CDR3 contains 14 residues. CDR3 coding DNA: TGTGCTAGCAGCTTGGGCTTAGGTGGAGAGACCCAGTACTTC. As protein: CASSLGLGGETQYF.

This clonotype occurred many times. CDR3 nucleotides: TGTGCCACCAGCAGAGACCGACAACCGGGACTCAGATCTAGCACAGATACGCAGTATTTT. Amino acid sequence: CATSRDRQPGLRSSTDTQYF. This sequence joins TRBV15 and TRBJ2-3; D may be TRBD2 (6 bases). V was pared by 0 bases and J by 0 bases, with 22 bases between. In germline, CDR1 is LNHNV, CDR2 YYDKDF (reference sequence). This CDR3 spans 20 amino acids. The variable domain in full, with the rest retrieved from reference TRBV15 and TRBJ2-3, is DAMVIQNPRYQVTQFGKPVTLSCSQTLNHNVMYWYQQKSSQAPKLLFHYYDKDFNNEADTPDNFQSRRPNTSFCFLDIRSPGLGDTAMYLCATSRDRQPGLRSSTDTQYFGPGTRLTVL.

The chain has TRBV7-9 and TRBJ2-2, with 8 nucleotides matching TRBD2. Per the germline V gene, CDR1 is SEHNR and CDR2 is FQNEAQ (reference sequence). This CDR3 contains 16 residues. With 2 bases clipped from V and 6 bases from J, the junction kept 8 bases outside the gene matches. CDR3 amino acids: CASSLLSGLVPGELFF. The CDR3 DNA reads TGTGCCAGCAGCTTACTCTCGGGACTAGTACCCGGGGAGCTGTTTTTT.

This clonotype was counted ten times or more. The chain carries TRBV28 and TRBJ2-7, with D unresolved. V shed 2 bases and J shed 6 bases, with 8 bases lying between them. The CDR3 loop spans 12 amino acids. Germline loops: CDR1 MDHEN, CDR2 SYDVKM. This chain's CDR3 is CASSLPLAEQYF. CDR3 sequence (DNA): TGTGCCAGCAGTTTACCCTTAGCCGAGCAGTACTTC.

Many counts were recorded for this clonotype. The V gene is TRBV15, the J gene TRBJ2-5; 7 bases are a match to TRBD1. Unmatched junction bases numbered 8, after V lost 3 bases and J lost 4 bases. The germline CDR1 and CDR2 sequences are LNHNV and YYDKDF (reference sequence). The length of the CDR3 is 15 residues. CDR3 protein: CATSSPGTVLETQYF. In DNA form, the CDR3 reads TGTGCCACCAGCAGCCCTGGGACAGTTTTAGAGACCCAGTACTTC. The whole variable domain, remainder taken from reference TRBV15 and TRBJ2-5, is DAMVIQNPRYQVTQFGKPVTLSCSQTLNHNVMYWYQQKSSQAPKLLFHYYDKDFNNEADTPDNFQSRRPNTSFCFLDIRSPGLGDTAMYLCATSSPGTVLETQYFGPGTRLLVL.

The sample holds many counts of this clonotype. The V gene is TRBV12-3 or TRBV12-4, the J gene TRBJ2-3, with 9 bases aligning to TRBD2. This CDR3 has 15 residues. Germline trimming cut 0 bases from V and 5 bases from J; bases unmatched to any gene: 3. The CDR3 DNA follows: TGTGCCAGCAGTTTAGCGGCTAGCGGGGAAGATACGCAGTATTTT. It specifies CASSLAASGEDTQYF.

This clonotype showed up many times. The chain joins TRBV12-3 or TRBV12-4 to TRBJ2-3; no definite D call. With 1 base removed from V and 1 base from J, the gap between germline ends came to 6 bases. This CDR3 comprises 14 residues. The DNA of the CDR3 is TGTGCCAGCAGTTTAGACGGTGGCACAGATACGCAGTATTTT. Translating gives CASSLDGGTDTQYF.